This entry lists 31 T cell receptor beta chains sequenced from one sample in a study of T cell repertoires in cytomegalovirus infection. Their antigens remain unidentified. TCRdb itself ran the reads through MiXCR, one entry per CDR3 protein. The repertoire holds approximately 990,000 distinct CDR3 sequences, with roughly 30% as singletons. The sequencing here drew on cultured CD8+ T cells from PBMCs, taken from culture after CMV antigen stimulation. The receptors come from a human donor in good health (CMV status not recorded). Some clones in this sample may be carry-over from other donors' samples.

The V call is TRBV20-1, the J call TRBJ2-2; either TRBD1 or TRBD2 may supply D (6 bases each). Trimming pared 3 bases from V and 3 bases from J, leaving 14 bases between. Germline CDR1 DFQATT, CDR2 SNEGSKA (reference sequence). This CDR3 has 15 residues. The CDR3 DNA sequence: TGCAGTGCTAGTAGGAGGGGGGCTGACACCGGGGAGCTGTTTTTT. Amino acid sequence: CSASRRGADTGELFF.

This clonotype was picked up a small number of times. The genes are TRBV7-9 and TRBJ2-1; D unclear. CDR3 length: 11 amino acids. Germline V gene lookup returns CDR1 SEHNR and CDR2 FQNEAQ (reference sequence). Trimming left V 4 bases short and J 12 bases short, with 10 bases between. The CDR3 nucleotides read TGTGCCAGCAGCTACGGGCGCGGGCAGTTCTTC. Its protein is CASSYGRGQFF.

The rearrangement uses TRBV6-6 and TRBJ1-1, with TRBD1 as a possible D gene (6 bases). With 7 bases removed from V and 6 bases from J, the gap between germline ends came to 15 bases. The CDR3 runs 13 residues. From germline, CDR1 is MNHNY and CDR2 SVGAGI (reference sequence). This CDR3 reads CASTAQGLSEAFF. The CDR3 DNA reads TGTGCCAGCACCGCACAGGGATTATCTGAAGCTTTCTTT.

In DNA, the CDR3 is TGTGCCACCGATGGACCCGGGGGCTACACCTTC. Translation gives CATDGPGGYTF. The chain couples TRBV24-1 to TRBJ1-2, with D unclear. The CDR3 loop spans 11 amino acids. The V end lost 9 bases, the J end lost 8 bases, and 12 bases lay between the germline ends. Germline loops: CDR1 KGHDR, CDR2 SFDVKD.

This clonotype occurred many times. The CDR3 reads CASSPRQGANTEAFF. DNA of the CDR3: TGTGCCAGCAGCCCCCGACAGGGGGCGAACACTGAAGCTTTCTTT. The rearrangement links TRBV7-6 to TRBJ1-1; TRBD1 matches at 10 bases. Trimming at V came to 5 bases and at J to 1 base, leaving 4 bases not matched to a gene. CDR1 and CDR2 (germline): SGHVS, FNYEAQ. This CDR3 comprises 15 residues. Combining the CDR3 with reference TRBV7-6 and TRBJ1-1 gives the whole variable domain GAGVSQSPRYKVTKRGQDVALRCDPISGHVSLYWYRQALGQGPEFLTYFNYEAQQDKSGLPNDRFSAERPEGSISTLTIQRTEQRDSAMYRCASSPRQGANTEAFFGQGTRLTVV.

This clonotype was found a few times. The V gene is TRBV7-9, the J gene TRBJ2-2, with 7 bases identical to TRBD1. The germline CDR1 and CDR2 sequences are SEHNR and FQNEAQ (reference sequence). The CDR3 extends over 14 amino acids. Losses at the gene ends were 2 bases for V and 4 bases for J; bases not matched to a gene: 1. The CDR3 DNA is TGTGCCAGCAGCTTAAACAGGGGCACCGGGGAGCTGTTTTTT. Residues: CASSLNRGTGELFF.

The chain couples TRBV7-2 to TRBJ1-2, with D hard to call. Per germline, CDR1 SGHTA and CDR2 FQGNSA. The CDR3 extends over 15 amino acids. Between the trimmed V and J ends, which lost 1 base and 5 bases, there was a span of 14 bases. The CDR3 region is CASSLEQSQSYGYTF. DNA for the CDR3: TGTGCCAGCAGCTTAGAGCAAAGCCAGTCATATGGCTACACCTTC.

Only a few counts were recorded for this clonotype. The rearrangement uses TRBV4-1 and TRBJ1-1; D call uncertain. Germline V gene data show CDR1 as MGHRA and CDR2 as YSYEKL. This CDR3 has 15 residues. V dropped 0 bases and J dropped 1 base, with 9 bases sitting between them. CDR3 loop: CASSQERKANTEAFF. The CDR3 coding sequence is TGCGCCAGCAGCCAAGAAAGGAAGGCGAACACTGAAGCTTTCTTT.

This clonotype showed up just a few times. The chain has TRBV7-9 and TRBJ1-3, with unresolved D. Germline CDR1 SEHNR, CDR2 FQNEAQ (reference sequence). Trimming took off 2 bases at V and 0 bases at J, with 5 bases between the two ends. The CDR3 length is 14 residues. CDR3 protein: CASSLTDSGNTIYF. As DNA, the CDR3 is TGTGCCAGCAGCTTAACCGACTCTGGAAACACCATATATTTT.

With respect to this clonotype: A much more abundant neighbour one base away suggests this may be a read error. V usage is TRBV24-1 and J usage is TRBJ1-1; perhaps TRBD1 as D (6 bases). There are 17 residues in the CDR3. From germline, CDR1 is KGHDR and CDR2 SFDVKD. Written as DNA, the CDR3 is TGTGTCACCACCCAACAGACCGGCTCCCGGACAGATTTATTGACTTTCTTT. Residues: CVTTQQTGSRTDLLTFF.

There are many counts of this clonotype. This rearrangement joins TRBV7-8 to TRBJ1-2; D might be TRBD1 (5 bases). CDR3 length: 13 amino acids. V gave up 7 bases and J gave up 8 bases, with 17 bases separating them. Germline CDR1 reads SGHVS; CDR2 reads FQNEAQ. The CDR3 nucleotides are TGTGCCAGCACCAACCCAGGGACGGTGGGCTACACCTTC. It encodes CASTNPGTVGYTF.

The gene calls are TRBV7-9 and TRBJ1-6; 10 bases map to TRBD1. CDR3 length: 16 residues. The V segment lost 5 bases and the J segment 5 bases; nucleotides outside the gene matches: 6. CDR1 and CDR2 from the germline V gene are SEHNR and FQNEAQ (reference sequence). The CDR3: CASSPGQGVNNSPLHF. The CDR3 bases are TGTGCCAGCAGCCCAGGACAGGGGGTGAATAATTCACCCCTCCACTTT.

The gene calls are TRBV19 and TRBJ1-1; D is ambiguous. V lost 3 bases and J 2 bases, leaving 16 bases between the germline ends. The CDR3 is 16 residues long. CDR1 LNHDA and CDR2 SQIVND come from the germline V gene (reference sequence). The CDR3: CASSIRGRPVNTEAFF. The CDR3 nucleotides read TGTGCCAGTAGTATCAGAGGAAGGCCGGTTAACACTGAAGCTTTCTTT. The variable domain in full, with the rest retrieved from reference TRBV19 and TRBJ1-1, is DGGITQSPKYLFRKEGQNVTLSCEQNLNHDAMYWYRQDPGQGLRLIYYSQIVNDFQKGDIAEGYSVSREKKESFPLTVTSAQKNPTAFYLCASSIRGRPVNTEAFFGQGTRLTVV.

The V gene is TRBV27, the J gene TRBJ2-3; 7 bases align to TRBD2. CDR3 length: 15 amino acids. The germline CDR1 and CDR2 sequences are MNHEY and SMNVEV (reference sequence). V dropped 4 bases and J dropped 2; count of bases not matched to a gene: 6. This CDR3 reads CASSSAGVLTDTQYF. CDR3 in DNA: TGTGCCAGCAGTTCGGCGGGGGTGCTCACAGATACGCAGTATTTT.

This clonotype was seen only a few times. The rearrangement joins TRBV7-8 to TRBJ1-4; D might be TRBD1 (6 bases). The CDR3 covers 15 residues. Germline V CDR1 and CDR2: SGHVS, FQNEAQ. Trimming left V 1 base short and J 3 bases short, with 9 bases between. Here the CDR3 reads CASSLEGGPNEKLFF. CDR3 nucleotide sequence: TGTGCCAGCAGCTTAGAGGGGGGGCCTAATGAAAAACTGTTTTTT.

This clonotype was seen ten or more times. V gene TRBV7-6 combines with J gene TRBJ1-5; D not resolved. From germline, CDR1 is SGHVS and CDR2 FNYEAQ. The CDR3 contains 15 residues. V dropped 2 bases and J dropped 1 base, with 9 bases sitting between them. This CDR3 is CASSLLLGSNQPQHF. In nucleotides, the CDR3 is TGTGCCAGCAGCTTACTCCTGGGAAGCAATCAGCCCCAGCATTTT.

In this sample, this clonotype turned up many times. This CDR3 reads CASSAHGGGPNSYGYTF. DNA of the CDR3: TGTGCCAGCAGCGCCCACGGTGGAGGGCCAAATTCGTATGGCTACACCTTC. The gene calls are TRBV7-9 and TRBJ1-2, with D unresolved. Trimming cost V 5 bases and J 5 bases, with 24 bases left between them. The germline V gene encodes CDR1 SEHNR and CDR2 FQNEAQ (reference sequence). The CDR3 sequence is 17 residues long.

The V call is TRBV13, the J call TRBJ2-3, with TRBD2 as a possible D gene (5 bases). In germline, CDR1 is PRHDT, CDR2 FYEKMQ (reference sequence). The length of the CDR3 is 17 residues. Between the trimmed V and J ends, which lost 0 bases and 0 bases, there was a span of 13 bases. This chain's CDR3 is CASSLGQRTPSTDTQYF. CDR3 in DNA: TGTGCCAGCAGCTTAGGCCAGCGGACCCCTAGCACAGATACGCAGTATTTT.

CDR3 region: CASSHNRQGAPKGETQYF. DNA of the CDR3: TGTGCCAGCAGCCACAACCGACAGGGTGCACCTAAGGGAGAGACCCAGTACTTC. The chain couples TRBV7-9 to TRBJ2-5; TRBD1 agrees at 7 bases. The germline V gene has CDR1 SEHNR and CDR2 FQNEAQ (reference sequence). The CDR3 length is 18 residues. With V trimmed by 5 bases and J by 4 bases, 19 bases remained unmatched.

The chain has TRBV6-1 and TRBJ2-3, with no clear D. Trimming left V 1 base short and J 8 bases short, with 4 bases between. CDR3 length: 11 amino acids. Per germline, CDR1 MNHNS and CDR2 SASEGT. The CDR3 loop reads CASSEESTQYF. Written as DNA, the CDR3 is TGTGCCAGCAGTGAAGAGTCTACGCAGTATTTT.

Comment on this clonotype: A much larger clonotype is one base distant, so this may be a read error. V usage is TRBV7-9 and J usage is TRBJ1-1; 8 positions match TRBD1. Germline V lookup: CDR1 SEHNR, CDR2 FQNEAQ (reference sequence). The CDR3 sequence is 17 residues long. Trimming removed 0 bases from V and 4 bases from J; junction bases left unmatched: 10. The DNA for the CDR3 is TGTGCCAGCAGCTTAGCGCGCAGACAGGGGAGCCCCACTGAAGCTTTCTTT. Its protein is CASSLARRQGSPTEAFF. Using reference TRBV7-9 and TRBJ1-1 for the parts outside the CDR3, the full variable domain is DTGVSQNPRHKITKRGQNVTFRCDPISEHNRLYWYRQTLGQGPEFLTYFQNEAQLEKSRLLSDRFSAERPKGSFSTLEIQRTEQGDSAMYLCASSLARRQGSPTEAFFGQGTRLTVV.

This clonotype was recorded a few times. The V gene is TRBV10-3, the J gene TRBJ1-2; D might be TRBD1 (5 bases). The CDR3 spans 11 residues. The V end was cut by 7 bases, the J end by 5 bases, with 8 bases between. CDR1 and CDR2 (germline): ENHRY, SYGVKD. This CDR3 reads CAIKTEYGYTF. CDR3 in DNA: TGTGCCATCAAGACAGAGTATGGCTACACCTTC.

In its sample, this clonotype was seen many times. The chain joins TRBV7-2 to TRBJ1-1, with 7 bases matching TRBD1. After removal of 0 bases from V and 2 bases from J, the junction contained 3 bases not matched to a gene. Germline V CDR1 and CDR2: SGHTA, FQGNSA. CDR3 length: 15 amino acids. The CDR3 DNA is TGTGCCAGCAGCTTAGCTGGACAGGCAAACACTGAAGCTTTCTTT. Translated: CASSLAGQANTEAFF. Using reference TRBV7-2 and TRBJ1-1 for the parts outside the CDR3, the full variable domain is GAGVSQSPSNKVTEKGKDVELRCDPISGHTALYWYRQSLGQGLEFLIYFQGNSAPDKSGLPSDRFSAERTGGSVSTLTIQRTQQEDSAVYLCASSLAGQANTEAFFGQGTRLTVV.

This clonotype was observed a handful of times. This sequence joins TRBV14 and TRBJ2-1; D is uncertain. Germline V gene lookup returns CDR1 SGHDN and CDR2 FVKESK. The CDR3 spans 16 residues. V gave up 0 bases and J gave up 2 bases, with 11 bases separating them. CDR3 DNA: TGTGCCAGCAGCCAAGAAGGAACTCGGGCCTACAATGAGCAGTTCTTC. Residues: CASSQEGTRAYNEQFF.

The chain carries TRBV7-9 and TRBJ1-1; 8 bases align to TRBD1. The germline V gene has CDR1 SEHNR and CDR2 FQNEAQ (reference sequence). CDR3 size: 16 residues. Losses at the gene ends were 4 bases for V and 1 base for J; bases not matched to a gene: 8. DNA of the CDR3: TGTGCCAGCAGCTCCCCTGGACAGGGCGGGAACACTGAAGCTTTCTTT. Its translation is CASSSPGQGGNTEAFF.

This chain links TRBV4-2 with TRBJ2-1; a weak D match, TRBD2 (5 bases). With 3 bases removed from V and 0 bases from J, the gap between germline ends came to 21 bases. The germline gives CDR1 LGHNA, CDR2 YNFKEQ. This CDR3 has 19 amino acids. CDR3: CASSHQARKRMGSYNEQFF. As DNA, the CDR3 is TGTGCCAGCAGCCACCAAGCCAGGAAGCGGATGGGCTCCTACAATGAGCAGTTCTTC.

There are many counts of this clonotype. The rearrangement links TRBV7-6 to TRBJ1-1, with D tentatively TRBD1 (5 bases). The ends were cut back, 5 bases at V and 5 bases at J, with 18 bases in the middle. CDR1 SGHVS and CDR2 FNYEAQ come from the germline V gene. The CDR3 runs to 15 residues. Written as DNA, the CDR3 is TGTGCCAGCAGCCCCGTCCCCGGGGGGTGGACTGAAGCTTTCTTT. Encoded protein: CASSPVPGGWTEAFF.

The rearrangement links TRBV10-3 to TRBJ2-1, with 10 bases that match TRBD1. Looked up from germline, CDR1 is ENHRY and CDR2 is SYGVKD. Trimming at V came to 2 bases and at J to 4 bases, leaving 5 bases not matched to a gene. The length of the CDR3 is 16 residues. For the CDR3, the DNA is TGTGCCATCAGTGAGGCGGGACAGGGGCGGTACAATGAGCAGTTCTTC. Encoded protein: CAISEAGQGRYNEQFF.

As concerns this clonotype: Possible read error: a much larger clone is one base away. Here the CDR3 omits its conserved ending phenylalanine or tryptophan, so a read error is the likely source. CDR3 residues: CASTIIGGDTDTQYS. Here the CDR3 DNA reads TGTGCCAGCACCATAATAGGGGGAGACACAGATACGCAGTATTCT. The V call is TRBV7-6, the J call TRBJ2-3, with D perhaps TRBD1 (6 bases). The CDR3 length is 15 residues. The V end lost 7 bases, the J end lost 2 bases, and 16 bases lay between the germline ends. Looked up from germline, CDR1 is SGHVS and CDR2 is FNYEAQ.

This clonotype showed up many times. The chain carries TRBV7-2 and TRBJ2-1; 14 bases match TRBD2. The CDR3 runs 15 residues. The trim removed 3 bases at V and 9 bases at J, leaving 4 bases unmatched. Germline V gives CDR1 SGHTA, CDR2 FQGNSA. The CDR3 reads CASSFGTSGGTEQFF. The CDR3 bases are TGTGCCAGCAGCTTTGGGACTAGCGGGGGTACTGAGCAGTTCTTC.

This clonotype was seen a handful of times. V is TRBV25-1 and J is TRBJ1-5; 7 bases agree with TRBD1. J was trimmed by 3 bases and V by 4 bases; bases with no gene match: 12. CDR1 MGHDK and CDR2 SYGVNS come from the germline V gene. There are 17 residues in the CDR3. The CDR3 reads CASSGGSGRGTNQPQHF. In DNA, the CDR3 is TGTGCCAGCAGTGGAGGGTCGGGCAGGGGGACCAATCAGCCCCAGCATTTT.